A single sample is the source of the 8 T cell receptor beta chains below, sequenced in a study of regulatory T cells in long-lasting Graves disease. The time point denotes: persistent/refractory GD, antithyroid drugs over 5 years with positive TRAb. RNA extracted from PBMCs served as the sequencing template. Libraries of TCR beta came from iRepertoire HTBI primers plus Arm-PCR of CDR3 regions. MiXCR was run by TCRdb on the multiplex PCR reads, yielding one entry per CDR3 protein. The sample lists 300,000 to 350,000 distinct CDR3 sequences; around 20% were seen once. Sequencing was performed on peripheral blood mononuclear cells (PBMCs), taken when the disease was refractory, from a patient treated with antithyroid drugs. The receptors were gathered from a female donor with Graves disease.

This clonotype has at least ten counts. The rearrangement links TRBV6-5 to TRBJ1-1, with 9 positions matching TRBD1. The CDR3 consists of 15 residues. The trim removed 2 bases at V and 11 bases at J, leaving 12 bases unmatched. Germline V lookup: CDR1 MNHEY, CDR2 SVGAGI. The CDR3 nucleotides are TGTGCCAGCAGTTACGTCCCGGCAACAGGGGGCAAGGCTTTCTTT. Protein product: CASSYVPATGGKAFF.

This clonotype has ten or more counts. This rearrangement joins TRBV6-2 or TRBV6-3 to TRBJ1-5; maybe TRBD1 (5 bases). Germline V CDR1 and CDR2: MNHEY, SVGEGT. The CDR3 has 14 residues. V was pared by 3 bases and J by 6 bases, with 12 bases between. The chain's CDR3 is CASSYEGSAQPQHF. CDR3 bases: TGTGCCAGCAGTTATGAGGGGTCGGCTCAGCCCCAGCATTTT.

This clonotype was observed at least ten times. Here the CDR3 reads CSVEDLSGANYGYTF. CDR3 nucleotides: TGCAGCGTTGAAGATTTGTCAGGGGCTAACTATGGCTACACCTTC. This sequence joins TRBV29-1 and TRBJ1-2; weak D call: TRBD1 (6 bases). Germline-derived CDR1 and CDR2 are SQVTM and ANQGSEA. The CDR3 totals 15 residues. Trimming took 0 bases from V and 0 from J, leaving 11 bases between them.

This clonotype was counted only a few times. V gene TRBV5-5 combines with J gene TRBJ1-5; 7 bases map to TRBD1. Trimming took 2 bases from V and 9 from J; bases not matched to a gene: 5. This CDR3 has 13 amino acids. CDR1 is SGHKS, CDR2 YYEKEE, per germline (reference sequence). This chain's CDR3 is CASSFSGGGPQHF. The CDR3 DNA sequence: TGTGCCAGCAGCTTCTCAGGGGGGGGGCCCCAGCATTTT.

About this clonotype itself: The DNA is left out, because the CDR3 cannot be placed on it with certainty; the CDR3 is given as TCRdb lists it. V gene TRBV6-1 combines with J gene TRBJ1-1; the D call TRBD1 from the table was never checked on the DNA. The CDR3 spans 11 residues, counting both ends. From germline, CDR1 is MNHNS and CDR2 SASEGT. The CDR3 is CASRWAGGTFF.

Points on this clonotype: A much larger clone sits a single nucleotide away, making a read error possible. The rearrangement joins TRBV28 to TRBJ2-2; D assignment may be TRBD1 or TRBD2 (5 bases each). The length of the CDR3 is 14 residues. Germline CDR1 MDHEN, CDR2 SYDVKM. The CDR3 here is CASSSPGNTGEPFF. CDR3 bases: TGTGCCAGCAGTTCGCCAGGGAACACCGGGGAGCCGTTTTTT.

This clonotype was found a few times. The chain couples TRBV12-3 or TRBV12-4 to TRBJ2-1; TRBD2 might be the D (6 bases). V lost 5 bases to trimming and J lost 9 bases, with 14 bases between them. The CDR3 contains 13 residues. The CDR3 nucleotides read TGTGCCAGCAGTGCCGGGAGAGTCACTGAGCAGTTCTTC. Its translation: CASSAGRVTEQFF.

This rearrangement joins TRBV9 to TRBJ2-5; 8 bases are a match to TRBD2. The CDR3 has 15 residues. CDR1 is SGDLS and CDR2 is YYNGEE in the germline V gene. V lost 3 bases, J lost 0 bases, and 4 bases stayed unmatched. CDR3 amino acids: CASSGRGGDQETQYF. As DNA, the CDR3 is TGTGCCAGCAGCGGACGGGGGGGGGACCAAGAGACCCAGTACTTC. Full variable domain (rest looked up from reference TRBV9 and TRBJ2-5): DSGVTQTPKHLITATGQRVTLRCSPRSGDLSVYWYQQSLDQGLQFLIQYYNGEERAKGNILERFSAQQFPDLHSELNLSSLELGDSALYFCASSGRGGDQETQYFGPGTRLLVL.